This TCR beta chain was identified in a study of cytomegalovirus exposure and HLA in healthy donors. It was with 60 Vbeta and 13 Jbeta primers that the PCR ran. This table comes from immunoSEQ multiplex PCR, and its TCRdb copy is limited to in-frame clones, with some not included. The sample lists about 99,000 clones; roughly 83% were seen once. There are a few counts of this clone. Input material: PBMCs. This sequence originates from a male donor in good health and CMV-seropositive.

CDR3 sequence (DNA): TGTGCCAGCACCCTACTAGCCCGGGAGCTGTTTTTT. Amino acids: CASTLLARELFF. The chain employs TRBV7-2 and TRBJ2-2, with a weak D call TRBD2 (6 bases). There are 12 residues in the CDR3. Germline V gene data show CDR1 as SGHTA and CDR2 as FQGNSA. V lost 7 bases and J 9 bases, leaving 12 bases between the germline ends.